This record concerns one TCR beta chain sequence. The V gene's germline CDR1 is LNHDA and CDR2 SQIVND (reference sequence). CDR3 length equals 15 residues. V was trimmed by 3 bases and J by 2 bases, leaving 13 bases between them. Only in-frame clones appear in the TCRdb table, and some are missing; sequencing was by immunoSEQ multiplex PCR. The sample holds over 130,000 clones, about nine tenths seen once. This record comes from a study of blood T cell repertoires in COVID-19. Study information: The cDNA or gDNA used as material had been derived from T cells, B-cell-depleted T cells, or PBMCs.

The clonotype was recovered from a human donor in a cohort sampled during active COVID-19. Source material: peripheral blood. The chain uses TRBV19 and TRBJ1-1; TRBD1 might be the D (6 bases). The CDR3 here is CASSMGAGKNTEAFF. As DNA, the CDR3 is TGTGCCAGTAGTATGGGGGCAGGGAAAAACACTGAAGCTTTCTTT.